This is a list of T cell receptor beta chains from one sample in a study of blood T cell repertoires in COVID-19. Sequenced by immunoSEQ multiplex PCR; TCRdb stores in-frame clones only, minus some. The top ten hold 6.5% to 8.5% of the sample, which has over 150,000 clones, 75% to 90% seen once. The sequencing sample was made of peripheral blood. These receptor sequences come from a woman in her thirties or forties with COVID-19, enrolled during active disease. CDR3s include the opening cysteine and the closing phenylalanine or tryptophan. The D gene is left open where the match is weak. A clone size is listed for some rows: how often the clone was seen (once, few, many), or a class if it is expanded.

NA,NA,TRBJ1-2,TRBV6-5,TGTGCCAGCACCCCCCAGTGGGGGGGGGCGATTGGCTACACCTTC,CASTPQWGGAIGYTF
NA,NA,TRBJ2-1,TRBV7-2,TGTGCCAGCAGCTTAGCACGACAAGGAAATGAGCAGTTCTTC,CASSLARQGNEQFF
TRBD1,NA,TRBJ1-6,TRBV7-8,TGTGCCAGCAGCACAACAGGGGCCGCCTATAATTCACCCCTCCACTTT,CASSTTGAAYNSPLHF
NA,NA,TRBJ2-7,TRBV27,TGTGCCAGCAGTTCAACAGGAAGCCCGCTTTCCGAGCAGTACTTC,CASSSTGSPLSEQYF
NA,NA,TRBJ2-1,TRBV9,TGTGCCAGCAGCGGCGGCGGGCCTAGCGATCCTACTGAGCAGTTCTTC,CASSGGGPSDPTEQFF
NA,NA,TRBJ1-4,TRBV7-2,TGTGCCAGCAGTCTTAGATGGGGGCCTCGTGAAAAACTGTTTTTT,CASSLRWGPREKLFF
TRBD1,NA,TRBJ1-5,TRBV6-5,TGTGCCAGCAGCTCGGACAGGGGCGGTCAGCCCCAGCATTTT,CASSSDRGGQPQHF
TRBD2,NA,TRBJ2-7,TRBV7-8,TGTGCCAGCAGCCCGTTAGCGGGGGGGCGGTACGAGCAGTACTTC,CASSPLAGGRYEQYF
NA,few,TRBJ1-2,TRBV9,TGTGCCAGCAGTCGGGGAGACAGGAGCTCTAACTATGGCTACACCTTC,CASSRGDRSSNYGYTF
TRBD1,NA,TRBJ1-1,TRBV5-4,TGTGCCAGCAGACCCTATCGGGACAGGAACACTGAAGCTTTCTTT,CASRPYRDRNTEAFF
NA,NA,TRBJ1-4,TRBV7-8,TGTGCCAGCAGCTTGCCGGGAGCCCACTATGAAAAACTGTTTTTT,CASSLPGAHYEKLFF
TRBD1,NA,TRBJ1-1,TRBV5-5,TGTGCCAGCAGCTTGGCAGGGGGCCAGAACACTGAAGCTTTCTTT,CASSLAGGQNTEAFF
NA,NA,TRBJ1-5,TRBV27,TGTGCCAGCAGTTTACGGGAGAGCAATCAGCCCCAGCATTTT,CASSLRESNQPQHF
TRBD1,NA,TRBJ1-2,TRBV2,TGTGCCAGCAGTGATACTGACAGGGGTTCTGGCTACACCTTC,CASSDTDRGSGYTF
NA,NA,TRBJ2-2,TRBV5-4,TGTGCCAGCAGCTTGAAACGGGAGAGATCCCCCGGGGAGCTGTTTTTT,CASSLKRERSPGELFF
TRBD2,NA,TRBJ2-7,TRBV5-4,TGTGCCAGCAGCTTGCCACCTCGGGGGGGCGGGTCCAGTAGCTCCTACGAGCAGTACTTC,CASSLPPRGGGSSSSYEQYF
NA,NA,TRBJ1-1,TRBV11-2,TGTGCCAGCAGCTTAGTAAGAGGCTTGGCCACTGAAGCTTTCTTT,CASSLVRGLATEAFF
TRBD2,NA,TRBJ2-2,TRBV28,TGTGCCAGCAGCCCCTTAGGCGGGAGGGGATGGGCTCAGGGAACCGGGGAGCTGTTTTTT,CASSPLGGRGWAQGTGELFF
NA,NA,TRBJ1-5,TRBV5-4,TGTGCCAGCAGCACAGCAGGGGCAAATCAGCCCCAGCATTTT,CASSTAGANQPQHF
NA,once,TRBJ2-5,TRBV2,TGTGCCAGTAAAATCTTCGGAGAGACCCAGTACTTC,CASKIFGETQYF
TRBD2,once,TRBJ2-3,TRBV27,TGTGCCAGCAGTGCCACCCCAGCGGGAGGAGATACGCAGTATTTT,CASSATPAGGDTQYF